Listed below are T cell receptor beta chains from one sample, sequenced in a study of control samples from healthy donors and cancer patients. TCRdb's table, derived via immunoSEQ multiplex PCR, lists solely in-frame clones and lacks some. This table has roughly 220,000 clones, about 94% appearing once. The sequencing input was blood. The receptor source for this set is a man aged 50-59 years in good health. CDR3s include the opening cysteine and the closing phenylalanine or tryptophan. A D gene is named only where the DNA matches it firmly. Where a row states a size, it is once, few, many or the class of an expanded clone; other rows omit it.

D	V	J	length	size	DNA	CDR3
TRBD2	TRBV5-1	TRBJ2-3	14	-	TGCGCCAGCAGCTTGGGGACTAGCCCAGATACGCAGTATTTT	CASSLGTSPDTQYF
TRBD1	TRBV6-5	TRBJ1-1	13	-	TGTGCCAGCAAAGACAGGGGTGGCACTGAAGCTTTCTTT	CASKDRGGTEAFF
-	TRBV4-1	TRBJ1-1	15	-	TGCGCCAGCAGCAAAGGGGCCGCCCCGGGCACTGAAGCTTTCTTT	CASSKGAAPGTEAFF
-	TRBV7-2	TRBJ1-4	15	-	TGTGCCAGCAGTTCCCAGGGCACAACTAATGAAAAACTGTTTTTT	CASSSQGTTNEKLFF
-	TRBV6-6	TRBJ1-1	12	-	TGTGCCAGCACAGGGATGAACACTGAAGCTTTCTTT	CASTGMNTEAFF
TRBD1	TRBV19	TRBJ1-1	14	-	TGTGCCAGTAGTTGGGACAGGATGAACACTGAAGCTTTCTTT	CASSWDRMNTEAFF
-	TRBV5-1	TRBJ2-5	13	-	TGCGCCAGCAGCTTGGGCACCCAAGAGACCCAGTACTTC	CASSLGTQETQYF
-	TRBV5-4	TRBJ2-3	14	-	TGTGCCAGCAGAATGTGGGTTGGCGGGGATACGCAGTATTTT	CASRMWVGGDTQYF
-	TRBV3-1/TRBV3-2	TRBJ1-2	14	-	TGTGCCAGTGGGATAGGGGGGGGCTCCTATGGCTACACCTTC	CASGIGGGSYGYTF
TRBD1	TRBV5-8	TRBJ1-5	15	-	TGTGCCAGCAGCCGGGACAGGTTGGGATTGCAGCCCCAGCATTTT	CASSRDRLGLQPQHF
-	TRBV18	TRBJ1-1	15	-	TGTGCCAGCTCTCCGAAAAGGGTCCTAAACACTGAAGCTTTCTTT	CASSPKRVLNTEAFF
-	TRBV15	TRBJ2-1	15	once	TGTGCCACCAGCAGAGCAGCTAGCTCTCTCAATGAGCAGTTCTTC	CATSRAASSLNEQFF
-	TRBV7-2	TRBJ2-7	13	-	TGTGCCAGCAGCTCCGTACCGGGGGCGGGGCAGTACTTC	CASSSVPGAGQYF